This T cell receptor beta chain was profiled in a study of a mutant IDH1 vaccine in newly diagnosed glioma (dated by TCRdb to the early 2020s). As for the study more broadly: Vaccination started 4-6 weeks after radiotherapy alone, or was given together with temozolomide cycles in the groups whose treatment included chemotherapy. Visit V12 was the week-35 safety follow-up and visit V13 was the week-47 end of study. For exploratory analyses, longitudinal TCRB deep sequencing was carried out in about two dozen treated patients wherever samples were available. Peripheral blood samples were drawn at six visits, namely V03 (baseline), V05, V07, V10, V12 and V13. The approximately 32 treated patients were roughly 62% male and roughly 40% female, with a mean age of about 38 years. Prior to enrollment, standard therapy consisting of radiotherapy alone, temozolomide alone, or radiochemotherapy with temozolomide had been administered to patients, with the combination being received by most patients. The study at large found these results: Changes in the top peripheral T cell clonotypes picked up by TCRB sequencing did not appear to be linked to pseudoprogression. The authors stated that sample limitations prevented analyses of patient blood samples from being reproduced. Immune responses induced by the vaccine were seen in around 94% of patients across multiple MHC alleles. Availability determined which PBMC samples were chosen for TCRB deep sequencing.

V loses 6 bases, J loses 1 base, and the germline ends lie 12 bases apart. For CDR1 and CDR2, the germline V gene lists WSHSY and SAAADI. The CDR3 goes from the cysteine to the phenylalanine over 15 residues. The DNA shown is the 45-base CDR3, in frame from base 1. As regards this clone: The specificity of this receptor is unknown. Base qualities are not provided; no much larger clone lies one nucleotide away.

The time point label of this sample denotes: week 47, end of study. A 20-mer mutant IDH1 peptide at 300 micrograms in Montanide made up each vaccine dose, which was injected subcutaneously together with topical imiquimod. Eight vaccinations were administered to patients in weeks 1, 3, 5, 7, 11, 15, 19 and 23, corresponding to visits V03 through V10. Donors had newly diagnosed WHO grade 3 or 4 IDH1-mutant astrocytomas with loss of nuclear ATRX. The samples were drawn from NOA16, a multicentre, single-arm, open-label phase I trial in Germany that tested a mutant IDH1 peptide vaccine in humans for the first time. The DNeasy Blood and Tissue Kit was used to extract genomic DNA from EDTA blood for TCRB sequencing. Libraries were made using the immunoSEQ multiplex PCR assay. Following the manufacturer's protocol, the hsTCRB Kit was used to amplify rearranged TCR beta chain sequences. TCRB libraries were sequenced on an Illumina MiSeq. In the source study's methods: The kit vendor's proprietary platform handled demultiplexing, trimming and gene mapping. This immuneACCESS table, as held by TCRdb, lists in-frame sequences with V and J called but not all clones. Of the missing ones, under half trace to an unresolved V gene in checked studies; the others have no known cause. The DNA gave D and trimming, while V, J and clone size come from that table. The sample contains some 40,000 clones, roughly four fifths of them found a single time. Roughly 10% of the sample belongs to the ten largest clones.

This clonotype originated in a man aged 40-55 years with glioma. Here the chain combines TRBV10-2 and TRBJ2-2, with TRBD1 perhaps the D gene, on 6 matching bases. Sample: PBMCs, taken from a glioma patient whose treatment included an IDH1 peptide vaccine. The DNA reads TGCGCCAGCAGGGCTACAGGGCAGAACACCGGGGAGCTGTTTTTT. It is translated as CASRATGQNTGELFF.